The 12 T cell receptor beta chains below were found in one sample sequenced in a study of cytomegalovirus exposure and HLA in healthy donors. This table comes from immunoSEQ multiplex PCR, and its TCRdb copy is limited to in-frame clones, with some not included. Altogether 200,000 to 250,000 clones are present, about 93% being singletons, with the ten largest covering 1% to 1.2%. The sequenced material came from PBMCs. The origin of the receptors is a woman under 30 in good health and CMV-seronegative.

This rearrangement joins TRBV4-1 to TRBJ2-5; TRBD1 agrees at 9 bases. This CDR3 region has 21 residues. V dropped 0 bases and J dropped 2; count of bases not matched to a gene: 19. Germline V gives CDR1 MGHRA, CDR2 YSYEKL. DNA for the CDR3: TGCGCCAGCAGCCAAGACCTAATTCCGACTCGACAGGGGGGCTTGCAAGAGACCCAGTACTTC. Translating gives CASSQDLIPTRQGGLQETQYF.

The J gene is TRBJ2-7, the V gene TRBV10-2; 10 nucleotides line up with TRBD2. There are 14 residues in the CDR3. Germline assignment: CDR1 WSHSY and CDR2 SAAADI. Trimming removed 4 bases from V and 5 bases from J; junction bases left unmatched: 5. The CDR3 protein is CASSGTSGKDEQYF. The CDR3, as DNA: TGCGCCAGCAGTGGAACTAGCGGGAAGGACGAGCAGTACTTC.

The rearrangement uses TRBV29-1 and TRBJ2-7, with 7 bases matching TRBD2. From germline, CDR1 is SQVTM and CDR2 ANQGSEA. V shed 4 bases and J 2 bases; nucleotides not matched to a gene: 8. There are 14 residues in the CDR3. The CDR3 is CSVGRQRETYEQYF. The DNA of the CDR3 is TGCAGCGTTGGGAGACAGCGGGAAACCTACGAGCAGTACTTC.

This chain links TRBV5-1 with TRBJ2-7; D possibly corresponds to TRBD2 (6 bases). V lost 4 bases and J 0 bases, leaving 20 bases between the germline ends. CDR1 and CDR2 from the germline V gene are SGHRS and YFSETQ. This CDR3 is 17 amino acids long. The CDR3, as DNA: TGCGCCAGCAGCCCGGGGGTCCAAGTGGCAGCCTCCTACGAGCAGTACTTC. It is translated as CASSPGVQVAASYEQYF.

V is TRBV29-1 and J is TRBJ2-1; 8 positions match TRBD2. CDR3 size: 14 residues. Trimming took 4 bases from V and 4 from J; bases not matched to a gene: 6. Germline V CDR1 and CDR2: SQVTM, ANQGSEA. The CDR3, as DNA: TGCAGCGTTGGAAGCGGGAGCTGGTACAATGAGCAGTTCTTC. Amino acid sequence: CSVGSGSWYNEQFF.

The table lists this clone with a count of one. The V and J genes are TRBV2 and TRBJ1-5; D is unresolved. The CDR3 is 14 residues long. V was clipped by 0 bases and J by 5 bases, with 8 bases between them. The germline CDR1 and CDR2 sequences are SNHLY and FYNNEI. CDR3 nucleotides: TGTGCCAGCAGTGAAGCGCAGGTGTATCAGCCCCAGCATTTT. Residues: CASSEAQVYQPQHF.

The chain is built from TRBV11-3 and TRBJ2-1; D unresolved. V lost 5 bases to trimming and J lost 2 bases, with 10 bases between them. This CDR3 contains 14 residues. Germline-derived CDR1 and CDR2 are SGHNT and YENEEA. The CDR3 loop is CASSPGTTYNEQFF. CDR3 sequence (DNA): TGTGCCAGCAGCCCTGGTACTACCTACAATGAGCAGTTCTTC.

The V gene is TRBV5-1, the J gene TRBJ2-7; tentative D call: TRBD2 (6 bases). Looked up from germline, CDR1 is SGHRS and CDR2 is YFSETQ. The CDR3 length is 17 residues. The V gene lost 1 base and the J gene lost 2 bases, with 19 bases spanning the gap. CDR3 nucleotide sequence: TGCGCCAGCAGCTTGAGGAAGGCCCGGGACTTCACCTACGAGCAGTACTTC. Translating it yields CASSLRKARDFTYEQYF.

The chain recombines TRBV4-1 with TRBJ2-7; 9 nucleotides align to TRBD2. Germline CDR1 MGHRA, CDR2 YSYEKL. The CDR3 runs 15 residues. Trimming cost V 4 bases and J 4 bases; bases outside gene matches: 8. CDR3 loop: CASSRQREARYEQYF. In DNA, the CDR3 is TGCGCCAGCAGCCGACAGCGGGAGGCCAGGTACGAGCAGTACTTC.

The chain employs TRBV5-1 and TRBJ2-1; a possible D gene is TRBD2 (6 bases). Trimming took off 2 bases at V and 2 bases at J, with 17 bases between the two ends. The germline V gene encodes CDR1 SGHRS and CDR2 YFSETQ. This CDR3 is 17 amino acids long. The CDR3 loop is CASSFSRAGPAYNEQFF. In DNA, the CDR3 is TGCGCCAGCAGCTTTTCCCGAGCGGGTCCAGCCTACAATGAGCAGTTCTTC.

The V and J genes are TRBV5-1 and TRBJ1-1; 7 bases fit TRBD1. Germline V gene data show CDR1 as SGHRS and CDR2 as YFSETQ. V gave up 4 bases and J gave up 4 bases; unmatched junction bases: 10. The CDR3 covers 15 residues. Here the CDR3 reads CASSVTGARGTEAFF. The CDR3, as DNA: TGCGCCAGCAGCGTAACAGGGGCCCGGGGCACTGAAGCTTTCTTT. The whole variable domain, remainder taken from reference TRBV5-1 and TRBJ1-1, is KAGVTQTPRYLIKTRGQQVTLSCSPISGHRSVSWYQQTPGQGLQFLFEYFSETQRNKGNFPGRFSGRQFSNSRSEMNVSTLELGDSALYLCASSVTGARGTEAFFGQGTRLTVV.

The J gene is TRBJ2-5, the V gene TRBV27, with 7 bases identical to TRBD1. The germline CDR1 and CDR2 sequences are MNHEY and SMNVEV (reference sequence). With V trimmed by 6 bases and J by 5 bases, 9 bases remained unmatched. CDR3 length: 14 amino acids. CDR3 sequence reads: CASSLTGPGETQYF. As DNA, the CDR3 is TGTGCCAGCAGCTTGACAGGGCCAGGGGAGACCCAGTACTTC.